Reported below is one T cell receptor (beta chain). This clonotype has only a few counts. Which antigen it targets is not known. Base qualities are not provided; no much larger clone lies one nucleotide away. RNA was extracted with the RNeasy kit and about 0.5 to 1 ug was reverse transcribed using random hexamers. The immunoSEQ multiplex PCR assay, which covers 54 Vbeta and 13 Jbeta segments, was used to amplify TCR beta CDR3 regions. Bias from PCR amplification was corrected by using a synthetic template baseline for primer optimization and for computational correction. In the source study's methods: Reads were annotated to V, D and J genes according to IMGT and were analyzed with immunoSEQ Analyzer, with only productive sequences retained. Clonality was calculated as one minus the Shannon entropy normalized by log2 of the number of productive unique sequences. For each patient and control, public and private clones were evaluated within the 100 most prevalent clones. A clone was defined as Susac-specific if it was absent from the healthy and MS cohorts, from some 1,100 published viral clones and from other ImmuneACCESS disease sequences. TCRdb itself trimmed the public reads at Q25 with fastp, ran MiXCR and retained productive beta chains. Every distinct CDR3 protein forms one entry, paired with its most common genes and DNA. The V and J calls here are based on TCRdb, not the publication. The sample contains about 430,000 distinct CDR3 sequences, approximately 85% of them found a single time. In total, the top ten clones hold about 0.12% of the sample.

This specimen comes from a study of CD8 T cells in Susac syndrome (dated by TCRdb to about 2019). Broadly, across the study: Whether CD8+ T cell activation and differentiation in Susac syndrome was antigen driven was tested using repertoire sequencing. CD8+ T cell repertoire clonality was compared between some 12 healthy donors, approximately 14 Susac syndrome patients and around 15 multiple sclerosis patients.

The study at large found these results: The study acknowledged that relatively few individuals were included in the TCR sequencing and HLA analysis.

V and J are trimmed by 2 bases and 3 bases, and the gene matches miss 1 base of the junction. CDR3 length: 14 amino acids, cysteine to phenylalanine. Kept here is only the CDR3 DNA, which spans 42 bases and is read in frame from base 1. Taken from the germline V gene, the CDR1 and CDR2 loops are MNHEY and SVGAGI. Peripheral blood CD8+ and CD4+ T cells from healthy donors, Susac syndrome patients and multiple sclerosis patients were profiled by high-throughput TCR beta sequencing. Multiple sclerosis controls were treatment-naive patients with stable or active relapsing-remitting disease fulfilling revised McDonald criteria. CD8+ TEMRA cells were enriched by FACS, while bulk CD8+ and CD4+ T cells were purified by magnetic negative isolation. Blood was drawn into EDTA tubes, processed within 24 hours, and PBMCs were isolated by density gradient centrifugation. PBMCs destined for TCR sequencing were cryopreserved in liquid nitrogen and later thawed in a 37 °C water bath. The sorted or isolated CD4+, CD8+ and CD8+ TEMRA cells had a purity of 90% or higher.

The sequence derives from a human donor with multiple sclerosis. Recombination connected TRBV6-5 to TRBJ2-1; 7 nucleotides in the junction match TRBD2. The specimen sequenced was CD8+ T cells from PBMCs. The CDR3 amino acid sequence is: CASSYGGDYNEQFF. The sequenced DNA: TGTGCCAGCAGTTACGGGGGGGACTACAATGAGCAGTTCTTC.